Listed below are T cell receptor beta chains from one sample, sequenced in a study of shared clonotypes between healthy human individuals. Libraries were prepared by immunoSEQ multiplex PCR; TCRdb keeps only in-frame clonotypes and omits some of them. The table lists about 1 million clones, about 80% of them singletons. Sequencing input: memory CD4+ T cells sorted from blood. Every receptor here comes from a man between 18 and 29 years old in good health. The CDR3 runs from the conserved cysteine through the conserved F or W. The D gene is left open where the match is weak. A row's size may be missing; if present it is once, few, many or a size class.

clone_size d_call j_call v_call cdr3_nt cdr3_aa
few - TRBJ2-5 TRBV7-9 TGTGCCAGCAGCTCACGTAGGATTGCGGTAGAGACCCAGTACTTC CASSSRRIAVETQYF
- - TRBJ2-1 TRBV11-3 TGTGCCAGCAGCGGGGCAGGGATTGAGCAGTTCTTC CASSGAGIEQFF
- - TRBJ1-6 TRBV2 TGTGCCAGCAGGACAGGAGGCGCCGAATCACCCCTCCACTTT CASRTGGAESPLHF
- - TRBJ2-2 TRBV5-6 TGTGCCAGCAGCCAACAAGGACCCGGGGAGCTGTTTTTT CASSQQGPGELFF
few TRBD1 TRBJ1-6 TRBV5-1 TGCGCCAGCAGCTTGGAGAGGGGGCTTAATTCACCCCTCCACTTT CASSLERGLNSPLHF
- TRBD2 TRBJ2-1 TRBV4-3 TGCGCCAGCAGCCAAGAAGGGAGGGCCTCCTACAATGAGCAGTTCTTC CASSQEGRASYNEQFF
- TRBD2 TRBJ2-7 TRBV19 TGTGCCAGTAGTCGTCGGGCGGGAGATCCGTACGAGCAGTACTTC CASSRRAGDPYEQYF
- - TRBJ2-6 TRBV18 TGTGCCAGCTCACCCGGCTCTGGGGCCAACGTCCTGACTTTC CASSPGSGANVLTF
- TRBD2 TRBJ2-1 TRBV10-3 TGTGCCATCAGTGACGGGAGGGCACCTGAGCAGTTCTTC CAISDGRAPEQFF
- - TRBJ2-5 TRBV11-2 TGTGCCAGCAACAAGTACCAAGAGACCCAGTACTTC CASNKYQETQYF
- - TRBJ1-4 TRBV4-1 TGCGCCAGCAGCCAACTAGGGCTGGCTAATGAAAAACTGTTTTTT CASSQLGLANEKLFF
few - TRBJ2-7 TRBV2 TGTGCCAGCAGCCCAGGGATCTACGAGCAGTACTTC CASSPGIYEQYF
- - TRBJ2-5 TRBV11-1 TGTGCCAGCAGCTACGAAGGGACATATCAAGAGACCCAGTACTTC CASSYEGTYQETQYF
- TRBD2 TRBJ2-7 TRBV2 TGTGCCAGCGGGGGGACTAGCGGGCTCGGCGAGCAGTACTTC CASGGTSGLGEQYF
once - TRBJ2-1 TRBV5-4 TGTGCCAGCAGCTTTGGGGGCCCCGACACTCTTAATGAGCAGTTCTTC CASSFGGPDTLNEQFF
once - TRBJ2-7 TRBV7-9 TGTGCCAGCAGCTTAAGGGATCTCCTAGCCTACGAGCAGTACTTC CASSLRDLLAYEQYF
- - TRBJ1-1 TRBV7-2 TGTGCCAGCAGCTTAGATCTCTTGAGGAACACTGAAGCTTTCTTT CASSLDLLRNTEAFF
- - TRBJ2-5 TRBV27 TGTGCCAGCAGAAGGGACCTCCAAGAGACCCAGTACTTC CASRRDLQETQYF
- - TRBJ1-2 TRBV7-8 TGTGCCAGCAGCAGCGGATTCCTAAACTATGGCTACACCTTC CASSSGFLNYGYTF
- TRBD1 TRBJ1-1 TRBV6-4 TGTGCCAGCAGAGAGACAGGGGCAAACACTGAAGCTTTCTTT CASRETGANTEAFF
- - TRBJ2-2 TRBV5-1 TGCGCCAGCAGCTTGCTCGGGCAGGGAAACACCGGGGAGCTGTTTTTT CASSLLGQGNTGELFF
- TRBD2 TRBJ2-3 TRBV7-2 TGTGCCAGCAGCTTCCCTCCCCCGGCTAGCGGGACTACGCAGTATTTT CASSFPPPASGTTQYF
- - TRBJ1-5 TRBV28 TGTGCCAGCACGGGGGGGTATCAGCCCCAGCATTTT CASTGGYQPQHF
- TRBD1 TRBJ1-6 TRBV7-6 TGTGCCAGCAGCTTAGAGACAGGGGATTCACCCCTCCACTTT CASSLETGDSPLHF
- - TRBJ2-5 TRBV5-6 TGTGCCAGCAGACCGGCGGCAGGGGTGGAGACCCAGTACTTC CASRPAAGVETQYF
- TRBD1 TRBJ1-6 TRBV6-1 TGTGCCAGCAGTGAGGGGACAGCTTATAATTCACCCCTCCACTTT CASSEGTAYNSPLHF
- - TRBJ1-3 TRBV18 TGTGCCAGCTCCACTGGAGGGGACTCTGGAAACACCATATATTTT CASSTGGDSGNTIYF
- - TRBJ2-7 TRBV28 TGTGCCAGCACCCCAGGGGGGGGGCGAAGTTACGAGCAGTACTTC CASTPGGGRSYEQYF
- - TRBJ1-6 TRBV7-2 TGTGCCAGCAGCTCCCCCGGGGGCGGATCACCCCTCCACTTT CASSSPGGGSPLHF
few TRBD1 TRBJ2-2 TRBV5-6 TGTGCCAGCAGCCCCGGGACAGGGAGGAACACCGGGGAGCTGTTTTTT CASSPGTGRNTGELFF
- - TRBJ2-5 TRBV10-2 TGCGCCAGCAGTGAGTCGATAGGGACCATCCAAGAGACCCAGTACTTC CASSESIGTIQETQYF